This TCR beta chain is drawn from a study of regulatory T cells in long-lasting Graves disease. Overall study results and limits: In persistent patients, shared public clonotypes (under 3,000) outnumbered those in new patients (around 1,000).

Germline CDR1 SGHNT, CDR2 YYREEE (reference sequence). This CDR3 is 14 amino acids long. Trimming shortened V by 9 bases and J by 5 bases, and 20 bases separated the two germline ends. Turning to this clonotype: No antigen is known for it.

The time point denotes: newly diagnosed GD, antithyroid drugs for less than 3 months. TCR sequences were obtained from RNA taken from PBMCs. A peripheral blood sample, about 9.4 milliliters in volume, was drawn into EDTA tubes. Building of the TCR beta libraries involved iRepertoire HTBI primers and Arm-PCR of CDR3 regions. TCRdb processed the multiplex PCR reads anew with MiXCR; each CDR3 protein has one entry. The table has about 460,000 distinct CDR3 sequences, 14% seen once. These data were also filed under a second study, of T cells in Graves' hyperthyroidism and ophthalmopathy.

This TCR derives from a woman aged 45-65 years with Graves disease. This specimen was peripheral blood mononuclear cells (PBMCs), taken at new diagnosis, from a patient treated with antithyroid drugs. J is TRBJ1-1 and V is TRBV5-4, with D possibly being TRBD1 (5 bases). Here the CDR3 DNA reads TGTGCCACCGGGGGGGGAAGCTCTTATACTGAAGCTTTCTTT. The encoded protein is CATGGGSSYTEAFF.